Each of the 17 T cell receptor beta chains below was sequenced from the same sample in a study of CD8 T cells in ankylosing spondylitis. Study-level points and caveats: Ankylosing spondylitis blood appeared to carry a characteristic TCR beta motif of seven to nine highly homologous variants.

For these TCRs, the target antigens are not known. TCRdb processed the 5' RACE reads anew with MiXCR; each CDR3 protein has one entry. The repertoire has about 540,000 distinct CDR3 sequences, approximately 12% of them found once; the top ten carry 6.8%. The sequenced sample consisted of blood, either unsorted or a sorted T cell fraction (not recorded which). Every receptor here comes from a male donor with ankylosing spondylitis.

This clonotype has only a few counts. This chain links TRBV15 with TRBJ1-1; no reliable D call. The germline V gene encodes CDR1 LNHNV and CDR2 YYDKDF (reference sequence). The CDR3 contains 15 residues. V dropped 0 bases and J dropped 1 base, with 9 bases sitting between them. The CDR3 DNA follows: TGTGCCACCAGCAGAGATCTTGAGGGGAACACTGAAGCTTTCTTT. This sequence encodes CATSRDLEGNTEAFF.

V and J are TRBV20-1 and TRBJ2-7; 8 bases match TRBD2. Germline V CDR1 and CDR2: DFQATT, SNEGSKA (reference sequence). The CDR3 has 15 residues. V shed 0 bases, J shed 0 bases, and the junction held 4 bases outside the gene matches. CDR3 sequence (DNA): TGCAGTGCTAGAGAGGGCGGGAGGCCCTCCTACGAGCAGTACTTC. Its translation: CSAREGGRPSYEQYF.

There are a few counts of this clonotype. The chain has TRBV7-9 and TRBJ1-2; D might be TRBD1 (6 bases). The germline V gene has CDR1 SEHNR and CDR2 FQNEAQ (reference sequence). Trimming left V 2 bases short and J 5 bases short, with 21 bases between. CDR3 size: 17 residues. CDR3 in DNA: TGTGCCAGCAGCTTATTCACAGCGCCGGGGGCAAATTATGGCTACACCTTC. It is translated as CASSLFTAPGANYGYTF.

This clonotype was seen a handful of times. This chain links TRBV7-9 with TRBJ1-5; 7 bases are shared with TRBD1. With V trimmed by 5 bases and J by 0 bases, 10 bases remained unmatched. Germline assignment: CDR1 SEHNR and CDR2 FQNEAQ (reference sequence). This CDR3 is 17 amino acids long. CDR3 nucleotide sequence: TGTGCCAGCAGCCCCGGGACAGCGGTCTATAGCAATCAGCCCCAGCATTTT. It translates to CASSPGTAVYSNQPQHF.

This clonotype was observed a handful of times. This chain connects TRBV7-2 to TRBJ2-5; 7 bases are shared with TRBD2. The CDR3 covers 14 residues. With 0 bases clipped from V and 2 bases from J, the junction kept 0 bases outside the gene matches. Per germline, CDR1 SGHTA and CDR2 FQGNSA. The CDR3 DNA is TGTGCCAGCAGCTTAGCGCGGGAGCAAGAGACCCAGTACTTC. Protein: CASSLAREQETQYF.

This clonotype has just a few counts. This chain uses TRBV20-1 with TRBJ2-1, with TRBD2 matching 10 bases. V was pared by 1 base and J by 10 bases, with 1 base of the junction left unmatched. Germline CDR1 and CDR2: DFQATT and SNEGSKA (reference sequence). This CDR3 comprises 12 residues. The CDR3 is CSARVSGREQFF. The CDR3 DNA sequence: TGCAGTGCTAGAGTTAGCGGGAGGGAGCAGTTCTTC.

The chain carries TRBV6-1 and TRBJ2-1, with TRBD2 matching over 8 bases. V shed 6 bases, J shed 9 bases, and the junction held 22 bases outside the gene matches. The CDR3 length is 18 residues. CDR1 is MNHNS and CDR2 is SASEGT in the germline V gene. This CDR3 reads CASSPPVAGGPRGGEQFF. CDR3 nucleotide sequence: TGTGCCAGCAGCCCCCCTGTGGCGGGAGGCCCGCGAGGGGGTGAGCAGTTCTTC.

The J gene is TRBJ1-3, the V gene TRBV3-1; possibly TRBD1 for D (6 bases). There are 15 residues in the CDR3. In germline, CDR1 is LGHDT, CDR2 YNNKEL (reference sequence). With 5 bases removed from V and 4 bases from J, the gap between germline ends came to 15 bases. The CDR3 loop is CASSYVQGAGNTIYF. CDR3 in DNA: TGTGCCAGCAGCTACGTACAGGGAGCGGGAAACACCATATATTTT.

This clonotype was seen more than once but under ten times. The chain recombines TRBV7-2 with TRBJ2-1; D gene uncertain. The V gene lost 4 bases and the J gene lost 4 bases, with 5 bases spanning the gap. Germline CDR1 is SGHTA and CDR2 is FQGNSA. The CDR3 is 12 amino acids. CDR3 in amino acids: CASSYNYNEQFF. For the CDR3, the DNA is TGTGCCAGCAGCTACAATTACAATGAGCAGTTCTTC.

This clonotype appeared a few times. The CDR3 region is CAISESRSSGAYNEQFF. CDR3 nucleotides: TGTGCCATCAGTGAGTCCCGATCTAGCGGAGCCTACAATGAGCAGTTCTTC. The gene calls are TRBV10-3 and TRBJ2-1; TRBD2 agrees at 7 bases. The CDR3 is made up of 17 amino acids. V dropped 0 bases and J dropped 2; count of bases not matched to a gene: 7. The germline CDR1 and CDR2 sequences are ENHRY and SYGVKD.

Only a few counts were recorded for this clonotype. The chain carries TRBV20-1 and TRBJ2-2, with 8 bases matching TRBD2. The J segment lost 1 base and the V segment lost 6 bases, leaving 4 bases of the junction unmatched. Germline lookup yields CDR1 DFQATT and CDR2 SNEGSKA (reference sequence). This CDR3 has 14 residues. CDR3 DNA sequence: TGCAGTGCCGGGGGACTAGAGAACACCGGGGAGCTGTTTTTT. It is translated as CSAGGLENTGELFF.

The CDR3, as DNA: TGTGCCAGCAGCGTAGTGGTGGAGGGTGGCTACACCTTC. The encoded protein is CASSVVVEGGYTF. The rearrangement links TRBV9 to TRBJ1-2; D remains unclear. The CDR3 is 13 residues long. With 0 bases removed from V and 7 bases from J, the gap between germline ends came to 10 bases. CDR1 is SGDLS, CDR2 YYNGEE, per germline.

At least ten counts were recorded for this clonotype. J is TRBJ2-2 and V is TRBV5-1; D not certain. The CDR3 runs 13 residues. Trimming shortened V by 4 bases and J by 4 bases, and 8 bases separated the two germline ends. In germline, CDR1 is SGHRS, CDR2 YFSETQ. CDR3 sequence: CASSLGPTGELFF. The CDR3, as DNA: TGCGCCAGCAGCCTCGGCCCCACCGGGGAGCTGTTTTTT. The whole variable domain, remainder taken from reference TRBV5-1 and TRBJ2-2, is KAGVTQTPRYLIKTRGQQVTLSCSPISGHRSVSWYQQTPGQGLQFLFEYFSETQRNKGNFPGRFSGRQFSNSRSEMNVSTLELGDSALYLCASSLGPTGELFFGEGSRLTVL.

In its sample, this clonotype was seen once. The CDR3 sequence is CASRLADEQYF. DNA for the CDR3: TGTGCCAGCAGACTAGCGGACGAGCAGTACTTC. The chain carries TRBV2 and TRBJ2-7; 8 bases are a match to TRBD2. J lost 5 bases, V lost 6 bases, and 0 bases had no gene match. The germline gives CDR1 SNHLY, CDR2 FYNNEI. There are 11 residues in the CDR3.

This clonotype was observed a few times. The chain links TRBV29-1 to TRBJ2-1; D is unclear. Trimming took 1 base from V and 0 from J, leaving 10 bases between them. The CDR3 spans 15 residues. Germline assignment: CDR1 SQVTM and CDR2 ANQGSEA. CDR3: CSVEGLGSSYNEQFF. CDR3 nucleotide sequence: TGCAGCGTTGAAGGGCTGGGCAGCTCCTACAATGAGCAGTTCTTC.

This clonotype was recorded a few times. The J gene is TRBJ1-1, the V gene TRBV7-8, with 8 bases identical to TRBD1. Germline assignment: CDR1 SGHVS and CDR2 FQNEAQ. The CDR3 consists of 15 residues. V dropped 2 bases and J dropped 6; count of bases not matched to a gene: 8. Here the CDR3 reads CASSLQGAGSAEAFF. The DNA of the CDR3 is TGTGCCAGCAGCTTACAGGGGGCTGGGTCGGCTGAAGCTTTCTTT. The variable domain in full, completed from reference TRBV7-8 and TRBJ1-1, reads GAGVSQSPRYKVAKRGQDVALRCDPISGHVSLFWYQQALGQGPEFLTYFQNEAQLDKSGLPSDRFFAERPEGSVSTLKIQRTQQEDSAVYLCASSLQGAGSAEAFFGQGTRLTVV.

This clonotype was seen a handful of times. This chain uses TRBV3-1 with TRBJ2-5; TRBD2 agrees at 7 bases. This CDR3 is built from 13 residues. The ends lost 5 bases at V and 5 bases at J; junction bases unmatched: 5. Per germline, CDR1 LGHDT and CDR2 YNNKEL (reference sequence). Here the CDR3 DNA reads TGTGCCAGCAGCGCCCGGGGGGAGGAGACCCAGTACTTC. This gives the protein CASSARGEETQYF.